This T cell receptor (beta chain) is from a study of blood T cell repertoires in COVID-19. Background on the study: The United States, Italy and Spain were the sources of the acute and convalescent COVID-19 samples. From T cells, B-cell-depleted T cells, or PBMCs came the material, which was cDNA or gDNA.

As processed by the authors: Researchers report that nucleated cell counts were estimated from reference gene primer amplification. Clones were read by immunoSEQ multiplex PCR, and TCRdb kept only the in-frame ones, dropping some. V, J and clone size derive from that table, while D and trimming were established from the DNA sequence. This sample has about 170,000 clones, with approximately 83% found just once. Germline V CDR1 and CDR2: LNHDA, SQIVND (reference sequence). The ends lost 4 bases at V and 5 bases at J; junction bases unmatched: 6. The CDR3 loop spans 14 amino acids. The chain combines TRBV19 with TRBJ2-3; TRBD2 agrees at 7 bases. This TCR was recovered from a woman aged 80 or older with acute or convalescent COVID-19. Sequenced input: peripheral blood. The CDR3 loop is CASSKGGAIDTQYF. CDR3 nucleotides: TGTGCCAGTAGTAAGGGAGGGGCCATAGATACGCAGTATTTT.